The 27 T cell receptor beta chains below were found in one sample sequenced in a study of T-cell reconstitution after alpha-beta-depleted transplantation in children. Unique molecular identifiers tagged the TCRbeta library. TCRdb recomputed calls from the PCR reads with MiXCR, one row per CDR3 protein. The table has hundreds of thousands of distinct CDR3 sequences, approximately 11% seen once; the top ten hold 25% to 30%. The sequenced sample was PBMCs, obtained before TCRalphabeta/CD19-depleted stem cell transplant. Every receptor here comes from a child younger than two with acute myeloid leukemia, due to receive a stem cell transplant.

Worth noting for this clonotype: A much larger clone lies one base from this, so it may be a read error. The chain has TRBV28 and TRBJ1-1; D remains unclear. The CDR3 covers 15 residues. The germline gives CDR1 MDHEN, CDR2 SYDVKM. CDR3 in amino acids: CASSLGDRRFTAAFF. CDR3 sequence (DNA): TGTGCCAGCAGCCTAGGCGATAGGCGGTTCACTGCAGCTTTCTTT.

In the case of this clonotype: One base away lies a much larger clone, so this may be a sequencing read error. The chain combines TRBV4-1 with TRBJ2-7; 10 bases line up with TRBD2. In germline, CDR1 is MGHRA, CDR2 YSYEKL. This CDR3 is 15 amino acids long. The CDR3 sequence is CASSKDPSGSYEQYF. The CDR3 bases are TGCGCCAGCAGCAAAGACCCTAGCGGGAGCTACGAGCAGTACTTC.

The V gene is TRBV7-3, the J gene TRBJ2-1; 13 nucleotides match TRBD2. With 5 bases clipped from V and 7 bases from J, the junction kept 5 bases outside the gene matches. Germline CDR1 reads SGHTA; CDR2 reads FQGTGA. The CDR3 is made up of 15 amino acids. The CDR3 DNA sequence: TGTGCCAGCAGCGCCGGGACTAGCGGGATTAATGAGCAGTTCTTC. Residues: CASSAGTSGINEQFF.

This clonotype has at least ten counts. J is TRBJ1-2 and V is TRBV29-1, with 9 bases matching TRBD1. The CDR3 consists of 15 residues. Germline assignment: CDR1 SQVTM and CDR2 ANQGSEA. Trimming removed 0 bases from V and 7 bases from J; junction bases left unmatched: 9. CDR3 sequence (DNA): TGCAGCGTTGAAGATATGGGACAGGGTCAGGGTGGCTACACCTTC. Amino acid sequence: CSVEDMGQGQGGYTF.

This clonotype was recorded many times. The chain uses TRBV10-2 and TRBJ1-2; 7 bases are a match to TRBD1. The CDR3 is made up of 14 amino acids. Germline V lookup: CDR1 WSHSY, CDR2 SAAADI. Trimming removed 0 bases from V and 6 bases from J; junction bases left unmatched: 4. This CDR3 is CASSESGGGHGYTF. Written as DNA, the CDR3 is TGCGCCAGCAGTGAGTCGGGAGGGGGCCATGGCTACACCTTC.

In its sample, this clonotype was seen many times. V usage is TRBV7-9 and J usage is TRBJ1-2, with TRBD1 matching 9 bases. CDR3 length equals 15 residues. J gave up 6 bases and V 3 bases, and 8 bases lay outside the gene matches. Per the germline V gene, CDR1 is SEHNR and CDR2 is FQNEAQ (reference sequence). This CDR3 is CASSFPPGQGNGYTF. CDR3 coding DNA: TGTGCCAGCAGCTTCCCACCGGGACAGGGAAATGGCTACACCTTC. Full variable domain (outside the CDR3, taken from reference TRBV7-9 and TRBJ1-2): DTGVSQNPRHKITKRGQNVTFRCDPISEHNRLYWYRQTLGQGPEFLTYFQNEAQLEKSRLLSDRFSAERPKGSFSTLEIQRTEQGDSAMYLCASSFPPGQGNGYTFGSGTRLTVV.

This clonotype appeared many times. The gene calls are TRBV11-3 and TRBJ2-3; no clear D gene. The CDR3 consists of 15 residues. Trimming took off 5 bases at V and 0 bases at J, with 12 bases between the two ends. Germline assignment: CDR1 SGHNT and CDR2 YENEEA. Written as DNA, the CDR3 is TGTGCCAGCAGCATTAGGTCCGGGAGCACAGATACGCAGTATTTT. Residues: CASSIRSGSTDTQYF.

In this sample, this clonotype turned up many times. The J gene is TRBJ2-7, the V gene TRBV12-3 or TRBV12-4, with D perhaps TRBD1 or TRBD2 (5 bases each). V lost 1 base to trimming and J lost 6 bases, with 10 bases between them. The CDR3 totals 13 residues. CDR3 region: CASSLGDGPEQYF. Here the CDR3 DNA reads TGTGCCAGCAGTTTAGGGGACGGTCCCGAGCAGTACTTC.

This clonotype was found many times. The chain combines TRBV4-3 with TRBJ2-7, with no clear D. This CDR3 region has 17 residues. V was trimmed by 2 bases and J by 3 bases, leaving 20 bases between them. CDR1 is LGHNA, CDR2 YSLEER, per germline. The CDR3 bases are TGCGCCAGCAGCCAAAACCAACTTCCGGGCCCTAACTACGAGCAGTACTTC. It yields the protein CASSQNQLPGPNYEQYF.

In this sample, this clonotype turned up many times. The rearrangement joins TRBV9 to TRBJ2-7; TRBD1 matches at 7 bases. After removal of 0 bases from V and 1 base from J, the junction contained 4 bases not matched to a gene. The germline gives CDR1 SGDLS, CDR2 YYNGEE. The CDR3 runs 15 residues. CDR3 amino acids: CASSVATGMSYEQYF. Written as DNA, the CDR3 is TGTGCCAGCAGCGTAGCGACAGGGATGTCCTACGAGCAGTACTTC.

Many counts were recorded for this clonotype. The chain carries TRBV19 and TRBJ2-4; 7 bases are a match to TRBD1. V shed 3 bases, J shed 7 bases, and the junction held 6 bases outside the gene matches. CDR3 size: 14 residues. Germline-derived CDR1 and CDR2 are LNHDA and SQIVND (reference sequence). The CDR3 DNA reads as TGTGCCAGTAGTATGGGGCAGGGGGTGAACATTCAGTACTTC. Residues: CASSMGQGVNIQYF.

This clonotype was recorded at least ten times. CDR3 DNA: TGTGCCAGTAGTCGGGGCCGCTCTCGGGAAAAACTGTTTTTT. It translates to CASSRGRSREKLFF. The rearrangement joins TRBV19 to TRBJ1-4, with D possibly matching TRBD1 (5 bases). Germline V CDR1 and CDR2: LNHDA, SQIVND (reference sequence). This CDR3 spans 14 amino acids. Trimming shortened V by 5 bases and J by 8 bases, and 15 bases separated the two germline ends.

This clonotype occurred many times. V gene TRBV10-3 combines with J gene TRBJ2-7; tentatively, D is TRBD1 (6 bases). CDR3 length equals 15 residues. Germline CDR1 reads ENHRY; CDR2 reads SYGVKD. V lost 2 bases to trimming and J lost 2 bases, with 13 bases between them. The CDR3 DNA follows: TGTGCCATCAGTGAGGGGGGCCAAGCGCCCTACGAGCAGTACTTC. It encodes CAISEGGQAPYEQYF.

This clonotype has at least ten counts. DNA of the CDR3: TGTGCCAGCAGCAACGGTCCGGGGGCGAGCAATCAGCCCCAGCATTTT. Its translation: CASSNGPGASNQPQHF. The V gene is TRBV21-1, the J gene TRBJ1-5; the D segment call TRBD1 is taken from the table without a DNA check. TRBV21-1 is marked as a pseudogene. The CDR3 has 16 residues.

This clonotype was counted at least ten times. The chain has TRBV19 and TRBJ2-1, with 8 nucleotides matching TRBD1. Germline V gene lookup returns CDR1 LNHDA and CDR2 SQIVND (reference sequence). This CDR3 comprises 14 residues. After removal of 2 bases from V and 13 bases from J, the junction contained 10 bases not matched to a gene. CDR3 sequence reads: CASSIPSKTGDQFF. The CDR3 DNA follows: TGTGCCAGTAGTATACCCTCGAAGACAGGGGACCAGTTCTTC.

This clonotype was counted many times. V is TRBV27 and J is TRBJ1-2, with 8 nucleotides matching TRBD1. The junction had 4 bases not matched to a gene; V was cut back by 5 bases and J by 5 bases. Germline V gene lookup returns CDR1 MNHEY and CDR2 SMNVEV (reference sequence). The CDR3 runs to 13 residues. This chain's CDR3 is CASSRQGMYGYTF. The CDR3 DNA follows: TGTGCCAGCAGTCGACAGGGGATGTATGGCTACACCTTC.

This clonotype appeared many times. The chain couples TRBV5-6 to TRBJ2-3, with unresolved D. CDR3 size: 15 residues. V was shortened by 0 bases and J by 4 bases, with 12 bases between the two germline ends. Germline V gives CDR1 SGHDT, CDR2 YYEEEE. The CDR3 here is CASSLVGVISDTQYF. The CDR3 bases are TGTGCCAGCAGCTTGGTTGGGGTGATTTCAGATACGCAGTATTTT.

The rearrangement uses TRBV18 and TRBJ1-1; D not certain. The CDR3 sequence is 14 residues long. Trimming cost V 2 bases and J 4 bases, with 11 bases left between them. Germline V CDR1 and CDR2: KGHSH, LQKENI. The DNA of the CDR3 is TGTGCCAGCTCACCAGATGGGGTTGGCACTGAAGCTTTCTTT. It encodes CASSPDGVGTEAFF.

Ten or more counts support this clonotype. The rearrangement joins TRBV9 to TRBJ1-4; a weak D match, TRBD1 (6 bases). The CDR3 length is 13 residues. The V gene lost 3 bases and the J gene lost 13 bases, with 16 bases spanning the gap. Germline V lookup: CDR1 SGDLS, CDR2 YYNGEE. CDR3 region: CASSGTPTGILFF. The CDR3 region has the DNA TGTGCCAGCAGCGGAACTCCAACAGGGATACTGTTTTTT.

This clonotype was recorded many times. This chain joins TRBV13 and TRBJ2-1; TRBD1 agrees at 8 bases. V shed 2 bases, J shed 7 bases, and the junction held 13 bases outside the gene matches. The CDR3 is made up of 17 amino acids. Germline CDR1 is PRHDT and CDR2 is FYEKMQ (reference sequence). CDR3 sequence (DNA): TGTGCCAGCAGCTTATCACCGGGACAGGATTCCCAGAATGAGCAGTTCTTC. This gives the protein CASSLSPGQDSQNEQFF.

This clonotype has at least ten counts. The rearrangement joins TRBV19 to TRBJ2-7, with 8 bases fitting TRBD2. The CDR3 extends over 14 amino acids. With 5 bases clipped from V and 5 bases from J, the junction kept 8 bases outside the gene matches. Germline V gene lookup returns CDR1 LNHDA and CDR2 SQIVND (reference sequence). CDR3 bases: TGTGCCAGTAGTTTTCAGACTAGCGCTGACGAGCAGTACTTC. Translation gives CASSFQTSADEQYF. The variable domain in full, completed from reference TRBV19 and TRBJ2-7, reads DGGITQSPKYLFRKEGQNVTLSCEQNLNHDAMYWYRQDPGQGLRLIYYSQIVNDFQKGDIAEGYSVSREKKESFPLTVTSAQKNPTAFYLCASSFQTSADEQYFGPGTRLTVT.

The sample holds many counts of this clonotype. The genes are TRBV29-1 and TRBJ1-2; D unclear. Trimming removed 2 bases from V and 4 bases from J, with 8 bases in between. The CDR3 has 12 residues. CDR1 SQVTM and CDR2 ANQGSEA come from the germline V gene. The CDR3 DNA is TGCAGCGTTGAAATGGCTCTCTATGGCTACACCTTC. It is translated as CSVEMALYGYTF.

This clonotype was picked up a small number of times. The chain uses TRBV7-3 and TRBJ2-3; 10 bases fit TRBD2. This CDR3 region has 17 residues. After removal of 5 bases from V and 0 bases from J, the junction contained 8 bases not matched to a gene. The V gene's germline CDR1 is SGHTA and CDR2 FQGTGA. In DNA form, the CDR3 reads TGTGCCAGCAGCGCTCGGAGCGGGGGGGCCAGCACAGATACGCAGTATTTT. Its protein is CASSARSGGASTDTQYF.

This clonotype has at least ten counts. V usage is TRBV5-5 and J usage is TRBJ1-2; a weak D match, TRBD1 (5 bases). The CDR3 has 15 amino acids. V lost 0 bases to trimming and J lost 3 bases, with 12 bases between them. Germline CDR1 and CDR2: SGHKS and YYEKEE (reference sequence). CDR3 sequence (DNA): TGTGCCAGCAGCTTGGCCTCAGGGTACGACTATGGCTACACCTTC. Encoded protein: CASSLASGYDYGYTF. The entire variable domain, with the rest obtained from reference TRBV5-5 and TRBJ1-2, is as follows: DAGVTQSPTHLIKTRGQQVTLRCSPISGHKSVSWYQQVLGQGPQFIFQYYEKEERGRGNFPDRFSARQFPNYSSELNVNALLLGDSALYLCASSLASGYDYGYTFGSGTRLTVV.

The table lists this clonotype with many counts. V and J are TRBV28 and TRBJ1-3; TRBD1 matches at 7 bases. The V gene end was trimmed by 7 bases and the J gene end by 0 bases; junction bases not matched to a gene: 9. This CDR3 region has 16 residues. Germline loops: CDR1 MDHEN, CDR2 SYDVKM. Written as DNA, the CDR3 is TGTGCCAGCACCCTAGGGGGCTTCGGCTCTGGAAACACCATATATTTT. Translation gives CASTLGGFGSGNTIYF.

This clonotype was counted at least ten times. The rearrangement joins TRBV20-1 to TRBJ2-3; no clear D. This CDR3 region has 13 residues. Trimming cost V 6 bases and J 0 bases, with 10 bases left between them. CDR1 and CDR2 from the germline V gene are DFQATT and SNEGSKA (reference sequence). The CDR3 DNA reads as TGCAGTGCATGGCTTCTTAGCACAGATACGCAGTATTTT. Amino acids: CSAWLLSTDTQYF.

This clonotype showed up many times. The chain carries TRBV12-3 or TRBV12-4 and TRBJ2-7; 9 nucleotides line up with TRBD1. Losses at the gene ends were 5 bases for V and 3 bases for J; bases not matched to a gene: 8. The CDR3 has 15 amino acids. CDR3 sequence reads: CASSIPDRGGYEQYF. The DNA of the CDR3 is TGTGCCAGCAGTATCCCGGACAGGGGTGGCTACGAGCAGTACTTC.